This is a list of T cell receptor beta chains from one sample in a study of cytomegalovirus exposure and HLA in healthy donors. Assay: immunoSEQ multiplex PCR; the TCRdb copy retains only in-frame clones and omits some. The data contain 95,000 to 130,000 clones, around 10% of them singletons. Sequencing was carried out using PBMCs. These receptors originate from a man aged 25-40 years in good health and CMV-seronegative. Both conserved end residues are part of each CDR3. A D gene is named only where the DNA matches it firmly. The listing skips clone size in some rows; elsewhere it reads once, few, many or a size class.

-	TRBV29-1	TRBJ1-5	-	TGCAGCTTTGGAGCAGGGTTCAATCAGCCCCAGCATTTT	CSFGAGFNQPQHF
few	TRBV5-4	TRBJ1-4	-	TGTGCCAGCAGCTCATCGGGGGCAACTAATGAAAAACTGTTTTTT	CASSSSGATNEKLFF
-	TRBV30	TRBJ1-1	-	TGTGCCTGGAGTTTGGAGATGAACACTGAAGCTTTCTTC	CAWSLEMNTEAFF
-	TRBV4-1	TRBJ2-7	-	TGCGCCAGCAGCCAAGGGAGACAGTTAAGGGAGCAGTACTTC	CASSQGRQLREQYF
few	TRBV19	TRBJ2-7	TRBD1	TGTGCCAGTAGTACGACAGGGGGCTCCTACGAGCAGTACTTC	CASSTTGGSYEQYF
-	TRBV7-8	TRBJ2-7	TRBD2	TGTGCCAGCAGCCCGGGACTAGCGGGGGGGCCCTTCGACGAGCAGTACTTC	CASSPGLAGGPFDEQYF
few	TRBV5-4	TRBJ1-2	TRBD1	TGTGCCAGCAGACCACAGGGGCCGTTTGTTGGCTACACCTTC	CASRPQGPFVGYTF
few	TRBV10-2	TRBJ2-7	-	TGCGCCAGCGGTCTAGGCGTCCCGGACGAGCAGTACTTC	CASGLGVPDEQYF
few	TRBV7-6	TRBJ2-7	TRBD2	TGTGCCAGCAGCTTAGCCCCCGGACTAGCGGGGCCCCACGAGCAGTACTTC	CASSLAPGLAGPHEQYF
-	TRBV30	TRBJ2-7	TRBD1	TGTGCCTGGAGTGTCGGGCAGGGGGACGAGCAGTACTTC	CAWSVGQGDEQYF
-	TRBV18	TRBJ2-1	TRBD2	TGTGCCAGCTCACCAATGACTAGCGTAAATGAGCAGTTCTTC	CASSPMTSVNEQFF
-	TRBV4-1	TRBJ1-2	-	TGCGCCAGCAGCCAAGTATTAGGGGGTGACTATGGCTACACCTTC	CASSQVLGGDYGYTF
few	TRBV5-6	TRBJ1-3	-	TGTGCCAGCAGCGCCTTAGGGACTAAAGCTGGAAACACCATATATTTT	CASSALGTKAGNTIYF
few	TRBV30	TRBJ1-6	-	TGTGCCTGGAGTGTACCCGGACAGACCTCGAATTCACCCCTCCACTTT	CAWSVPGQTSNSPLHF
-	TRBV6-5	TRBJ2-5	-	TGTGCCAGCGGGGTTCGACAGGTTACACAAGAGACCCAGTACTTC	CASGVRQVTQETQYF
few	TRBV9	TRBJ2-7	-	TGTGCCAGCAGCACTTTTGCCTCGAACTACGAGCAGTACTTC	CASSTFASNYEQYF
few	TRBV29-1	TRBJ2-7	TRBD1	TGCAGCGTCGAGGGCTGGGACAGGAGCTCCTACGAGCAGTACTTC	CSVEGWDRSSYEQYF
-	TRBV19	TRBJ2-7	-	TGTGCCAGTAGTATCCGGTACGAGCAGTACTTC	CASSIRYEQYF
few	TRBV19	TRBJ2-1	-	TGTGCCAGTAGTCCGAGGAGGGGGCCTAGCTCCTACAATGAGCAGTTCTTC	CASSPRRGPSSYNEQFF
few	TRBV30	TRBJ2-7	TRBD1	TGTGCCTGGAGTCGACCGGGACAGGGTTATTACGAGCAGTACTTC	CAWSRPGQGYYEQYF
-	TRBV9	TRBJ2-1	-	TGTGCCAGCAGCGTAGCGCGTAACGAGCAGTTCTTC	CASSVARNEQFF
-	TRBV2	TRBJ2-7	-	TGTGCCAGCAGTGACTCTACCGTCCTCTCCTACGAGCAGTACTTC	CASSDSTVLSYEQYF
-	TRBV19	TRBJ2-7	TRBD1	TGTGCCAGTAGTGCCGGACAGGGGATGAACCTTTACGAGCAGTACTTC	CASSAGQGMNLYEQYF
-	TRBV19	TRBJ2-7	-	TGTGCCAGTAGTATAGCTGGGGAGATCTCCTACGAGCAGTACTTC	CASSIAGEISYEQYF
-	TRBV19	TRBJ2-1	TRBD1	TGTGCCAGTAGTACCACAGGGGGCACGTCCTACAATGAGCAGTTCTTC	CASSTTGGTSYNEQFF
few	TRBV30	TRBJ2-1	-	TGTGCCTGGAGTGTAGGGGTCAATGAGCAGTTCTTC	CAWSVGVNEQFF
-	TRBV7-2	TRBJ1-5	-	TGTGCCAGCAGCAAATATAGCAATCAGCCCCAGCATTTT	CASSKYSNQPQHF
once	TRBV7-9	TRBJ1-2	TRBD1	TGTGCCAGCAGTCATTTAGAAAGGACAGGGGGCGGCTACACCTTC	CASSHLERTGGGYTF
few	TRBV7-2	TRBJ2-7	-	TGTGCCAGCAGCTTAGCGGCAGGCTACTACGAGCAGTACTTC	CASSLAAGYYEQYF
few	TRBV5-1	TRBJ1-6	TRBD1	TGCGCCAGCAGCTCCCGGGACAGCTATAATTCACCCCTCCACTTT	CASSSRDSYNSPLHF
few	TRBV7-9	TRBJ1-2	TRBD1	TGTGCCAGCAGCCCCCCGACAGGGGACCTTAACTATGGCTACACCTTC	CASSPPTGDLNYGYTF
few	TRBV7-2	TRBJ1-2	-	TGTGCCAGCAGCCTGGGAGGAGGGGCGGTAAACTATGGCTACACCTTC	CASSLGGGAVNYGYTF
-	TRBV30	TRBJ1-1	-	TGTGCCTGGAGTGAACCAGAACAGAACACTGAAGCTTTCTTT	CAWSEPEQNTEAFF
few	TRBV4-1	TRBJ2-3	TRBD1	TGCGCCAGCAGCCAAGAACCCAGGGGGCCTAAAGATACGCAGTATTTT	CASSQEPRGPKDTQYF
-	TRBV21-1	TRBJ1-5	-	TGTGCCAGCAGCACACTACCTACAGGGGTCGACAATCAGCCCCAGCATTTT	CASSTLPTGVDNQPQHF
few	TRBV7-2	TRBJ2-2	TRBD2	TGTGCCAGCAGCTTAACCCGAGCGGGAGCCGGGGAGCTGTTTTTT	CASSLTRAGAGELFF
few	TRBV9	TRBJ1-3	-	TGTGCCAGCAGCGTAACTGAAATCGTCTCTGGAAACACCATATATTTT	CASSVTEIVSGNTIYF
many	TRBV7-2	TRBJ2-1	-	TGTGCCAGCAGCTTAGAAGCAGCAACGAGGAATGAGCAGTTCTTC	CASSLEAATRNEQFF
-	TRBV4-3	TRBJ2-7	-	TGCGCCAGCAGCCCGACCGGGAAAGGGGGCTACGAGCAGTACTTC	CASSPTGKGGYEQYF
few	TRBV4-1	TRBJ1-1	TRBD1	TGCGCCAGCAGCCAGCTGGGACAGGGGGACGCTGAAGCTTTCTTT	CASSQLGQGDAEAFF
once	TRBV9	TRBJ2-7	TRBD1	TGTGCCAGCAGCCCCTCGGGTACAGGGGTCTACGAGCAGTACTTC	CASSPSGTGVYEQYF
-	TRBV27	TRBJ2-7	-	TGTGCCAGCAGTTTAGCAGGGTCGAGCTACGAGCAGTACTTC	CASSLAGSSYEQYF
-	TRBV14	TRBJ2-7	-	TGTGCCAGCAGCCAAAGCCACGAGCAGTACTTC	CASSQSHEQYF
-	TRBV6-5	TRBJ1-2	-	TGTGCCAGCAAAAACCAGGGTTTCTATGGCTACACCTTC	CASKNQGFYGYTF
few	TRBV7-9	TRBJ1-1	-	TGTGCCAGCAGCGAACCAGGGGCTGAAGCTTTCTTT	CASSEPGAEAFF
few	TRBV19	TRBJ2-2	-	TGTGCCAGTAGCAAGGGGCGCGCGAACACCGGGGAGCTGTTTTTT	CASSKGRANTGELFF
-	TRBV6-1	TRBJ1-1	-	TGTGCCAGCAGGCTCAGTTTGCTGGTGAACACTGAAGCTTTCTTT	CASRLSLLVNTEAFF
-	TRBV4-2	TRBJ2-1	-	TGTGCCAGCAGCCAAGTAGCGGAGGGGTACAATGAGCAGTTCTTC	CASSQVAEGYNEQFF
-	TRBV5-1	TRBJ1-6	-	TGCGCCAGCAGCTTGGATACATGGAATTCACCCCTCCACTTT	CASSLDTWNSPLHF
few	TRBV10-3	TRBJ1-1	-	TGTGCCATCAGTGACGGGAGTACTGAAGCTTTCTTT	CAISDGSTEAFF
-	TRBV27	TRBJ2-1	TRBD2	TGTGCCAGCAGTTTATCCGGCGGGGGGGCGACCTATGAGCAGTTCTTC	CASSLSGGGATYEQFF
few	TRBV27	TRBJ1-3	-	TGTGCCAGCAGAGAGGGAAACACCATATATTTT	CASREGNTIYF
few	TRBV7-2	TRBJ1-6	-	TGTGCCAGCAGTTCCACCCGACAGCGTTATAATTCACCCCTCCACTTT	CASSSTRQRYNSPLHF
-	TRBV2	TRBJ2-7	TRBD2	TGTGCCAGCGTCTTGGCACTAGCGGTAGTTTCCTACGAGCAGTCCTTC	CASVLALAVVSYEQSF
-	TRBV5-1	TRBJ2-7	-	TGCGCCAGCAGCCGGGAGGCAGGGGCCTACGAGCAGTACTTC	CASSREAGAYEQYF
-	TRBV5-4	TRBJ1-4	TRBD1	TGTGCCAGCAGCTTGAAGGGACAGGGGGCCTCTAATGAAAAACTGTTTTTT	CASSLKGQGASNEKLFF
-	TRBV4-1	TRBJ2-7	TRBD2	TGCGCCAGCAGCCAAGCGGGGGGACTAGTCCTTTACGAGCAGTACTTC	CASSQAGGLVLYEQYF
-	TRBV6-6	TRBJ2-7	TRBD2	TGTGCCAGCAGTTACAGACTAGCGGTCTACGAGCAGTACTTC	CASSYRLAVYEQYF
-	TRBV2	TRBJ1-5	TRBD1	TGTGCCAGCAGTGAATTCCAGGGGGGTCAGCCCCAGCATTTT	CASSEFQGGQPQHF